This entry lists 28 T cell receptor beta chains sequenced from one sample in a study of control samples from healthy donors and cancer patients. The repertoire was sequenced with immunoSEQ multiplex PCR; TCRdb's copy has only in-frame clones and lacks some. The sample holds 90,000 to 150,000 clones, more than 70% seen once. Sequencing was carried out using blood. Every receptor here comes from a middle-aged man in good health.

The chain uses TRBV7-2 and TRBJ1-1; D unresolved. The CDR3 spans 13 residues. Germline values: CDR1 SGHTA, CDR2 FQGNSA. V lost 4 bases to trimming and J lost 1 base, with 7 bases between them. The CDR3 bases are TGTGCCAGCAGCTCAGGCCGGAACACTGAAGCTTTCTTT. Translated, it gives CASSSGRNTEAFF.

The chain uses TRBV6-6 and TRBJ2-3; TRBD1 might be the D (5 bases). The CDR3 has 15 amino acids. Germline values: CDR1 MNHNY, CDR2 SVGAGI (reference sequence). Between the trimmed V and J ends, which lost 5 bases and 2 bases, there was a span of 14 bases. The CDR3 region is CASSTTGLTTDTQYF. CDR3 DNA sequence: TGTGCCAGCAGTACAACAGGTCTGACCACAGATACGCAGTATTTT.

V usage is TRBV6-2 or TRBV6-3 and J usage is TRBJ1-3; 9 nucleotides agree with TRBD1. Per germline, CDR1 MNHEY and CDR2 SVGEGT. V trimming: 5 bases; J trimming: 0 bases; junction bases outside the gene matches: 2. The CDR3 spans 15 residues. The chain's CDR3 is CASSRTGVSGNTIYF. CDR3 DNA: TGTGCCAGCAGTCGGACAGGGGTCTCTGGAAACACCATATATTTT.

The chain carries TRBV6-4 and TRBJ2-1; tentatively, D is TRBD2 (7 bases). The CDR3 is made up of 16 amino acids. V gave up 7 bases and J gave up 0 bases, with 16 bases separating them. Germline loops: CDR1 MRHNA, CDR2 SNTAGT. The CDR3 nucleotides read TGTGCCAGCATGCCTAGACGGGGGGCCTCCTACAATGAGCAGTTCTTC. This codes for CASMPRRGASYNEQFF.

This clone was seen a single time. The rearrangement links TRBV30 to TRBJ2-4; D is undetermined. CDR1 GTSNPN and CDR2 SVGIG come from the germline V gene (reference sequence). V lost 1 base and J lost 1, with 20 bases in between. The CDR3 sequence is 18 residues long. Here the CDR3 DNA reads TGTGCCTGGAGTGCCCCTAGGTCGACCTGGACGGCCAAAAACATTCAGTACTTC. Translation gives CAWSAPRSTWTAKNIQYF.

J is TRBJ2-2 and V is TRBV7-3; D not certain. In germline, CDR1 is SGHTA, CDR2 FQGTGA. The CDR3 has 14 amino acids. With 8 bases removed from V and 8 bases from J, the gap between germline ends came to 18 bases. CDR3 sequence (DNA): TGTGCCAGCGGCCCCAGCTTGGTCGGGGGGGAGCTGTTTTTT. Protein: CASGPSLVGGELFF.

This clone was recorded only once. This chain connects TRBV7-9 to TRBJ2-7; D is uncertain. Germline CDR1 is SEHNR and CDR2 is FQNEAQ (reference sequence). This CDR3 spans 14 amino acids. The ends were cut back, 5 bases at V and 2 bases at J, with 13 bases in the middle. The CDR3: CASSPRTNPYEQYF. CDR3 DNA: TGTGCCAGCAGCCCGCGGACGAATCCCTACGAGCAGTACTTC. Filled out from reference TRBV7-9 and TRBJ2-7, the complete variable domain reads DTGVSQNPRHKITKRGQNVTFRCDPISEHNRLYWYRQTLGQGPEFLTYFQNEAQLEKSRLLSDRFSAERPKGSFSTLEIQRTEQGDSAMYLCASSPRTNPYEQYFGPGTRLTVT.

This sequence joins TRBV14 and TRBJ1-3, with D hard to call. V shed 2 bases and J shed 0 bases, with 8 bases lying between them. The CDR3 loop spans 15 amino acids. The germline CDR1 and CDR2 sequences are SGHDN and FVKESK. CDR3 bases: TGTGCCAGCAGCCAACGGCTTCTCTCTGGAAACACCATATATTTT. Protein product: CASSQRLLSGNTIYF. The full variable domain, its missing parts supplied by reference TRBV14 and TRBJ1-3, is EAGVTQFPSHSVIEKGQTVTLRCDPISGHDNLYWYRRVMGKEIKFLLHFVKESKQDESGMPNNRFLAERTGGTYSTLKVQPAELEDSGVYFCASSQRLLSGNTIYFGEGSWLTVV.

The chain links TRBV29-1 to TRBJ1-1, with no clear D. Trimming stripped 7 bases from V and 1 base from J, with 13 bases between. This CDR3 region has 13 residues. Germline CDR1 SQVTM, CDR2 ANQGSEA. The CDR3 region is CSASKEGNTEAFF. The CDR3 nucleotides read TGCAGCGCTTCCAAAGAGGGGAACACTGAAGCTTTCTTT.

The CDR3, as DNA: TGTGCCATCAGCGGGGAGCGGGGATACGAGCAGTACTTC. It specifies CAISGERGYEQYF. The chain is built from TRBV10-3 and TRBJ2-7; 7 nucleotides agree with TRBD2. CDR1 is ENHRY and CDR2 is SYGVKD in the germline V gene. V lost 6 bases to trimming and J lost 4 bases; unmatched junction nucleotides: 6. The CDR3 has 13 residues.

The genes are TRBV27 and TRBJ2-7; D might be TRBD2 (5 bases). The CDR3 covers 13 residues. Germline V lookup: CDR1 MNHEY, CDR2 SMNVEV (reference sequence). V was trimmed by 3 bases and J by 5 bases, leaving 11 bases between them. CDR3 in DNA: TGTGCCAGCAGTTTTTCGGGGATACACGAGCAGTACTTC. As protein: CASSFSGIHEQYF.

The rearrangement joins TRBV27 to TRBJ2-2; 7 bases map to TRBD1. V was pared by 8 bases and J by 4 bases, with 4 bases of the junction left unmatched. Germline values: CDR1 MNHEY, CDR2 SMNVEV (reference sequence). The CDR3 loop spans 13 amino acids. CDR3 sequence reads: CASRDSTTGELFF. In nucleotides, the CDR3 is TGTGCCAGCCGGGACAGTACCACCGGGGAGCTGTTTTTT.

This chain connects TRBV2 to TRBJ1-1; TRBD1 is a possible D gene (6 bases). Trimming took 6 bases from V and 4 from J, leaving 15 bases between them. Germline loops: CDR1 SNHLY, CDR2 FYNNEI. CDR3 size: 14 residues. CDR3 sequence: CASRSGGRSTEAFF. As DNA, the CDR3 is TGTGCCAGCAGGTCCGGGGGGCGGAGCACTGAAGCTTTCTTT.

This clone was detected only once. V and J are TRBV18 and TRBJ2-7, with D maybe TRBD2 (7 bases). Trimming cost V 4 bases and J 0 bases, with 13 bases left between them. Germline V gene lookup returns CDR1 KGHSH and CDR2 LQKENI. The CDR3 is 15 amino acids. The CDR3 loop is CASSQQGGASYEQYF. In nucleotides, the CDR3 is TGTGCCAGCTCACAACAAGGGGGGGCCTCCTACGAGCAGTACTTC. The variable domain in full, with the rest retrieved from reference TRBV18 and TRBJ2-7, is NAGVMQNPRHLVRRRGQEARLRCSPMKGHSHVYWYRQLPEEGLKFMVYLQKENIIDESGMPKERFSAEFPKEGPSILRIQQVVRGDSAAYFCASSQQGGASYEQYFGPGTRLTVT.

This clone was observed a handful of times. This chain links TRBV6-2 or TRBV6-3 with TRBJ1-2; 7 nucleotides agree with TRBD1. CDR1 is MNHEY and CDR2 is SVGEGT in the germline V gene. There are 15 residues in the CDR3. The J segment lost 0 bases and the V segment lost 4 bases, leaving 5 bases of the junction unmatched. CDR3 in amino acids: CASSWTGTPNYGYTF. The CDR3 DNA follows: TGTGCCAGCAGTTGGACAGGTACTCCTAACTATGGCTACACCTTC.

As to this clone: The sample holds other DNA sequences that translate to the same CDR3. V usage is TRBV15 and J usage is TRBJ2-2, with a weak D call TRBD1 (6 bases). The CDR3 loop spans 16 amino acids. V lost 1 base, J lost 4 bases, and 13 bases lay in between. In germline, CDR1 is LNHNV, CDR2 YYDKDF (reference sequence). Here the CDR3 DNA reads TGTGCCACCAGCAGAGGTGTGACAGGCGGCACCGGGGAGCTGTTTTTT. This translates into CATSRGVTGGTGELFF.

The chain recombines TRBV7-2 with TRBJ1-1; no firm D call. The CDR3 runs to 14 residues. Trimming left V 5 bases short and J 3 bases short, with 13 bases between. CDR1 SGHTA and CDR2 FQGNSA come from the germline V gene. Here the CDR3 reads CASSPEARYTEAFF. For the CDR3, the DNA is TGTGCCAGCAGCCCCGAGGCCCGCTACACTGAAGCTTTCTTT.

The chain has TRBV4-1 and TRBJ2-1; D remains unclear. This CDR3 spans 11 amino acids. The germline V gene has CDR1 MGHRA and CDR2 YSYEKL. V lost 5 bases and J lost 10, with 9 bases in between. The CDR3 protein is CASSNVWEQFF. CDR3 bases: TGCGCCAGCAGCAACGTATGGGAGCAGTTCTTC.

This chain uses TRBV11-3 with TRBJ2-1, with D tentatively TRBD2 (7 bases). V lost 1 base and J 7 bases, leaving 14 bases between the germline ends. CDR3 length equals 15 residues. Germline values: CDR1 SGHNT, CDR2 YENEEA. The CDR3 DNA sequence: TGTGCCAGCAGCTTAGGGCAGGGGCGGGGGAATGAGCAGTTCTTC. Translation gives CASSLGQGRGNEQFF.

The chain employs TRBV6-6 and TRBJ2-7; D tentatively fits TRBD1 or TRBD2 (5 bases each). The CDR3 is made up of 13 amino acids. The V end was cut by 2 bases, the J end by 9 bases, with 14 bases between. The V gene's germline CDR1 is MNHNY and CDR2 SVGAGI (reference sequence). The CDR3 DNA follows: TGTGCCAGCAGTTACGGGGGTCCCCCTGGGCAGTACTTC. Translation gives CASSYGGPPGQYF.

This clone came up many times. The J gene is TRBJ1-5, the V gene TRBV27, with D unresolved. Germline CDR1 reads MNHEY; CDR2 reads SMNVEV (reference sequence). V was shortened by 5 bases and J by 3 bases, with 11 bases between the two germline ends. This CDR3 is built from 14 residues. The CDR3 reads CASSPLGFNQPQHF. CDR3 nucleotides: TGTGCCAGCAGTCCGCTCGGATTCAATCAGCCCCAGCATTTT.

The J gene is TRBJ2-1, the V gene TRBV7-7, with unresolved D. The germline gives CDR1 SSHAT, CDR2 FNYEAQ (reference sequence). The V end was cut by 5 bases, the J end by 3 bases, with 11 bases between. This CDR3 comprises 14 residues. CDR3 nucleotide sequence: TGTGCCAGCAGCCCCGCCGCCAACTACAATGAGCAGTTCTTC. This translates into CASSPAANYNEQFF.

The genes are TRBV24-1 and TRBJ2-1; 7 bases match TRBD2. The CDR3 consists of 14 residues. V gave up 5 bases and J gave up 0 bases; unmatched junction bases: 0. Germline-derived CDR1 and CDR2 are KGHDR and SFDVKD. In DNA form, the CDR3 reads TGTGCCACCAGTGCGGGGGGCTCCTACAATGAGCAGTTCTTC. Amino acids: CATSAGGSYNEQFF.

The table lists this clone with a count of one. The rearrangement links TRBV6-6 to TRBJ2-4; 7 nucleotides align to TRBD1. The CDR3 spans 14 residues. V was pared by 5 bases and J by 6 bases, with 7 bases of the junction left unmatched. The germline CDR1 and CDR2 sequences are MNHNY and SVGAGI (reference sequence). Here the CDR3 DNA reads TGTGCCAGCAGTCTTTCCGGGACAGTAAACATTCAGTACTTC. This gives the protein CASSLSGTVNIQYF.

J is TRBJ1-2 and V is TRBV19; 9 bases align to TRBD1. Germline-derived CDR1 and CDR2 are LNHDA and SQIVND (reference sequence). The CDR3 has 14 residues. J lost 8 bases, V lost 5 bases, and 9 bases had no gene match. The CDR3 reads CASSAIQGATGYTF. CDR3 bases: TGTGCCAGTAGTGCCATACAGGGGGCTACGGGCTACACCTTC. The full variable domain, with the rest looked up from reference TRBV19 and TRBJ1-2, is DGGITQSPKYLFRKEGQNVTLSCEQNLNHDAMYWYRQDPGQGLRLIYYSQIVNDFQKGDIAEGYSVSREKKESFPLTVTSAQKNPTAFYLCASSAIQGATGYTFGSGTRLTVV.

The chain combines TRBV5-1 with TRBJ1-1; D not resolved. CDR3 length: 15 amino acids. Looked up from germline, CDR1 is SGHRS and CDR2 is YFSETQ. V lost 0 bases, J lost 1 base, and 10 bases lay in between. The CDR3 here is CASSLGALGNTEAFF. The CDR3 nucleotides read TGCGCCAGCAGCTTGGGCGCCCTCGGGAACACTGAAGCTTTCTTT.

This chain links TRBV6-1 with TRBJ1-1; a possible D gene is TRBD1 (6 bases). Deletions cut 1 base from V and 9 bases from J, with 12 bases between. The CDR3 has 13 residues. Germline V gene lookup returns CDR1 MNHNS and CDR2 SASEGT. The CDR3 loop is CASSEERGRKAFF. DNA for the CDR3: TGTGCCAGCAGTGAAGAGAGGGGGAGAAAAGCTTTCTTT.

V and J are TRBV24-1 and TRBJ2-3; 9 bases align to TRBD2. CDR3 length: 19 amino acids. Unmatched junction bases numbered 12, after V lost 3 bases and J lost 0 bases. Germline CDR1 and CDR2: KGHDR and SFDVKD. CDR3 coding DNA: TGTGCCACCAGTGATGCTAGCGGGGTTATTCTTTCAAGCACAGATACGCAGTATTTT. Protein: CATSDASGVILSSTDTQYF.